This TCR beta chain was identified in a study of blood T cell repertoires in COVID-19. The protocol was immunoSEQ multiplex PCR, while the TCRdb copy is restricted to in-frame clones and leaves out a portion. The repertoire includes 250,000 to 300,000 clones, around four fifths of them detected once, and less than 6% sits in the top ten. This clonotype originated in a man aged 60 to 75 who had recovered from COVID-19. Input material: peripheral blood.

The CDR3 DNA reads as TGTGCCAGCAGTCCTAGGGCGGGTACGGATACGCAGTATTTT. Residues: CASSPRAGTDTQYF. The genes are TRBV27 and TRBJ2-3, with D tentatively TRBD2 (5 bases). With 5 bases removed from V and 6 bases from J, the gap between germline ends came to 15 bases. Germline CDR1 MNHEY, CDR2 SMNVEV (reference sequence). The CDR3 is made up of 14 amino acids.